This TCR beta chain was documented in a study of early T cells in non-severe SARS-CoV-2 infection. The V gene end was trimmed by 3 bases and the J gene end by 3 bases; junction bases not matched to a gene: 1. This CDR3 spans 16 amino acids. Germline V gene sequence: CDR1 SGHTA, CDR2 FQGNSA. General study findings and limits: In VDJdb matching, anti-spike CD8 responses were favored while private and CD4 specificities went missing.

One entry per CDR3 protein, called by TCRdb with MiXCR from the 5' RACE reads. The data show roughly 56,000 distinct CDR3 sequences, with roughly 12% seen just once and more than 8.5% held by the top ten. This clonotype has only a few counts. No antigen is known for it. What was sequenced was whole blood. This chain connects TRBV7-2 to TRBJ2-1; 14 nucleotides agree with TRBD2. This clonotype was obtained from an adult who was a healthcare worker with PCR-confirmed SARS-CoV-2 infection or an uninfected control (not recorded which). The DNA for the CDR3 is TGTGCCAGCAGCTTGGGACTAGCGGGAGTCTACAATGAGCAGTTCTTC. Residues: CASSLGLAGVYNEQFF.